A single sample gave rise to the 5 T cell receptor beta chains below, sequenced in a study of molecular identifiers for immune sequencing clone quantification. TCRdb redid the calling of the PCR reads with MiXCR, one entry per CDR3 protein. The table lists under 100,000 distinct CDR3 sequences, around 25% of them singletons. Sample: naive CD8+ T cells from blood, with Jurkat cell RNA spiked in. Subset: FACS-sorted CD8+CD4-CCR7+CD45RA+ naive T cells. The receptors come from a human donor in good health. Some libraries in this study had Jurkat cell RNA spiked in.

Many counts were recorded for this clonotype. This chain links TRBV5-4 with TRBJ1-1; D gene ambiguous. CDR1 and CDR2 (germline): SGHNT, YYREEE (reference sequence). This CDR3 is 14 amino acids long. The V and J ends lost 0 bases and 2 bases respectively, with 8 bases between them. The CDR3 here is CASSLVGFNTEAFF. CDR3 DNA: TGTGCCAGCAGCTTGGTGGGTTTTAACACTGAAGCTTTCTTT. Full variable domain (outside the CDR3, taken from reference TRBV5-4 and TRBJ1-1): ETGVTQSPTHLIKTRGQQVTLRCSSQSGHNTVSWYQQALGQGPQFIFQYYREEENGRGNFPPRFSGLQFPNYSSELNVNALELDDSALYLCASSLVGFNTEAFFGQGTRLTVV.

This clonotype was observed a handful of times. V usage is TRBV19 and J usage is TRBJ2-3; D ambiguous. Per germline, CDR1 LNHDA and CDR2 SQIVND (reference sequence). CDR3 length equals 14 residues. The ends were cut back, 3 bases at V and 4 bases at J, with 11 bases in the middle. The CDR3 here is CASSILAQADTQYF. Written as DNA, the CDR3 is TGTGCCAGTAGTATTTTAGCCCAGGCAGATACGCAGTATTTT.

This clonotype was recorded at least ten times. The chain combines TRBV4-1 with TRBJ2-1, with TRBD2 matching 8 bases. This CDR3 comprises 13 residues. In germline, CDR1 is MGHRA, CDR2 YSYEKL. V dropped 8 bases and J dropped 6; count of bases not matched to a gene: 6. The CDR3 is CASGYGRGNEQFF. In DNA, the CDR3 is TGCGCCAGCGGGTACGGGAGGGGCAATGAGCAGTTCTTC.

The sample holds a few counts of this clonotype. In DNA, the CDR3 is TGTGCCAGCAGCTTAGTCAGGGAGGCTTTCTTT. This gives the protein CASSLVREAFF. This chain joins TRBV13 and TRBJ1-1; D possibly corresponds to TRBD1 (5 bases). The CDR3 has 11 residues. The germline V gene has CDR1 PRHDT and CDR2 FYEKMQ (reference sequence). Trimming stripped 1 base from V and 11 bases from J, with 8 bases between.

In this sample, this clonotype turned up a few times. The chain uses TRBV9 and TRBJ2-3; 7 positions agree with TRBD1. V dropped 0 bases and J dropped 5; count of bases not matched to a gene: 3. The CDR3 sequence is 14 residues long. CDR1 is SGDLS, CDR2 YYNGEE, per germline. The CDR3 DNA sequence: TGTGCCAGCAGCGTAGAGGGACAGATAGATACGCAGTATTTT. It is translated as CASSVEGQIDTQYF.